Included here is one T cell receptor (beta chain) sequence, with context. What it binds is not known. The protocol was immunoSEQ multiplex PCR, while the TCRdb copy is restricted to in-frame clones and leaves out a portion. The profile shows fewer than 6,000 clones, 85% of them singletons. The data stem from a study of chemoradiotherapy in HPV16-positive cancers. About the study: Candidate HPV-specific clones and shared TCR motifs came from a couple of HPV16-positive patients.

Broader study findings: The functional HPV-specific definition rests on just a couple of HPV16-positive patients. In HPV16-positive patients, HPV-responsive T-cell expansion tracked better recurrence-free survival. During treatment, candidate HPV-specific clones and E7-related motifs expanded in tumor.

V lost 4 bases and J lost 4, with 18 bases in between. Germline V CDR1 and CDR2: SGHNT, YYREEE (reference sequence). This CDR3 contains 16 residues. The receptor's source is a human donor with HPV-associated anogenital cancer. This chain links TRBV5-4 with TRBJ2-4, with D unresolved. The sample in question was tumor tissue, obtained from a patient who underwent chemoradiotherapy. The CDR3 nucleotides read TGTGCCAGCAGCCAAGTTAACGGAGACCTTAAAAACATTCAGTACTTC. This codes for CASSQVNGDLKNIQYF.